This T cell receptor beta chain appears in the sequencing data of a study of blood T cell repertoires in COVID-19 (dated by TCRdb to about 2020). As for the study more broadly: Samples covering the acute and convalescent phases of COVID-19 were provided by collaborators in the United States, Italy and Spain. The prospective study material was composed of cDNA or gDNA derived from T cells, B-cell-depleted T cells, or PBMCs. Deeply sampled blood TCRbeta repertoires from subjects exposed to, actively infected with, or recovered from COVID-19 were included in the dataset. A freely available public database, intended as a resource for researchers studying the immune response to SARS-CoV-2, is where the repertoires were released. The samples were drawn from two sources: the first 160 participants of the ongoing ImmuneRACE study, and 1,000 to 1,500 subjects contributed by 6 global collaborators. A de-identified subject ID, COVID-19 status, age in years and sex were almost always included in the sample metadata. Where HLA class I and class II types were available, the types were taken from metadata supplied by the sample provider, not from assay-based typing. Broader findings and caveats from the paper: How much clinical and demographic metadata was included differed by source and by participant, and the metadata was provided uncurated.

Of note for this clone: Its antigen target is currently unknown. Nothing much larger sits one base from this clone, and base qualities are not available.

One collaborating source in Seattle enrolled patients during active infection and followed them longitudinally through the course of disease. The collaborating institutions used their own protocols to collect whole blood in K2EDTA tubes. For TCRbeta analysis, collaborators shipped samples in one of three forms: frozen whole blood, isolated PBMCs, or DNA extracted from either of those sample types. From a lookup of the germline V gene, CDR1 and CDR2 are LGHNA and YNFKEQ. The CDR3 goes from the cysteine to the phenylalanine over 15 residues. The retained sequence is limited to the CDR3, 45 bases, with the frame set at the first base. The germline V and J ends show losses of 1 base and 5 bases respectively, and no gene match explains 4 bases of the junction. TCRbeta CDR3 regions were amplified from genomic DNA using the immunoSEQ Assay, a bias-controlled multiplex PCR. The authors processed their data as follows. Nucleated cell counts per sample were estimated from amplification of reference gene primers within the assay. To quantify the absolute abundance of each unique TCRbeta CDR3 rearrangement, sequence reads were collapsed and filtered. For each sample, productive Simpson clonality was calculated as the square root of Simpson's diversity index across productive rearrangements. TCRdb took this table from immuneACCESS and kept in-frame rearrangements with V and J called. Such tables lack part of the clones; where checked against another copy, unresolved V genes explain under half of the gap, and the rest is unexplained. V and J calls and clone size are as listed in that table; D and trimming were resolved from the DNA. The sample profile shows 300,000 to 350,000 clones; 89% of them were found once. The ten biggest clones cover roughly 4% of the sample.

The sequenced sample consisted of peripheral blood. The V gene is TRBV4-2 and the J gene is TRBJ2-5, with 10 bases matching TRBD2. The source of this sequence is a woman between 55 and 75 years old with COVID-19, enrolled during active disease. This receptor carries the CDR3 CASSQGAGGPETQYF. The DNA sequence reads TGTGCCAGCAGCCAAGGAGCGGGGGGGCCGGAGACCCAGTACTTC.